Shown below are 22 T cell receptor beta chains from a single sample sequenced in a study of blood T cell repertoires in COVID-19. Here immunoSEQ multiplex PCR was the method, and the copy in TCRdb shows in-frame clones only, minus some. In the table there are around 120,000 clones, roughly 83% of which are singletons. Sample: peripheral blood. Receptor source: a man aged 25 to 40 with acute or convalescent COVID-19.

The chain has TRBV4-1 and TRBJ2-5; 9 bases map to TRBD1. The CDR3 length is 16 residues. The ends lost 3 bases at V and 4 bases at J; junction bases unmatched: 9. Germline V gene data show CDR1 as MGHRA and CDR2 as YSYEKL. As DNA, the CDR3 is TGCGCCAGCAGCCATGCACAGGGGGCAGAGCGAGAGACCCAGTACTTC. It is translated as CASSHAQGAERETQYF.

The rearrangement uses TRBV6-2 or TRBV6-3 and TRBJ2-7; TRBD2 matches 10 bases. The CDR3 sequence is 15 residues long. CDR1 MNHEY and CDR2 SVGEGT come from the germline V gene. Trimming cost V 6 bases and J 6 bases; bases outside gene matches: 11. The CDR3 sequence is CASSHSSGGHLEQYF. The CDR3 coding sequence is TGTGCCAGCAGCCATTCTAGCGGGGGCCATCTCGAGCAGTACTTC.

The J gene is TRBJ2-4, the V gene TRBV18, with D tentatively TRBD2 (6 bases). Trimming removed 5 bases from V and 6 bases from J, with 20 bases in between. The CDR3 spans 16 residues. Per germline, CDR1 KGHSH and CDR2 LQKENI. CDR3 residues: CASSERGGFSGNIQYF. CDR3 DNA: TGTGCCAGCTCAGAAAGGGGCGGATTTAGCGGAAACATTCAGTACTTC.

The V and J genes are TRBV27 and TRBJ2-7, with a weak D call TRBD1 (6 bases). This CDR3 contains 13 residues. Trimming pared 6 bases from V and 3 bases from J, leaving 12 bases between. CDR1 and CDR2 from the germline V gene are MNHEY and SMNVEV (reference sequence). The DNA of the CDR3 is TGTGCCAGCAGCTACAGGGATGGCTACGAGCAGTACTTC. Protein sequence: CASSYRDGYEQYF.

The rearrangement links TRBV5-1 to TRBJ2-5; 8 bases match TRBD1. Germline lookup yields CDR1 SGHRS and CDR2 YFSETQ. After removal of 6 bases from V and 5 bases from J, the junction contained 9 bases not matched to a gene. CDR3 length equals 14 residues. CDR3 residues: CASKPGQVGETQYF. The CDR3 nucleotides read TGCGCCAGCAAACCGGGACAGGTTGGGGAGACCCAGTACTTC.

Many counts were recorded for this clone. The chain is built from TRBV7-2 and TRBJ2-7; D perhaps matches TRBD2 (7 bases). V was clipped by 5 bases and J by 6 bases, with 11 bases between them. The length of the CDR3 is 12 residues. Per the germline V gene, CDR1 is SGHTA and CDR2 is FQGNSA. The CDR3 sequence is CASSGGGSEQYF. In nucleotides, the CDR3 is TGTGCCAGCAGCGGGGGGGGCTCCGAGCAGTACTTC. Full variable domain (remainder filled in from reference TRBV7-2 and TRBJ2-7): GAGVSQSPSNKVTEKGKDVELRCDPISGHTALYWYRQSLGQGLEFLIYFQGNSAPDKSGLPSDRFSAERTGGSVSTLTIQRTQQEDSAVYLCASSGGGSEQYFGPGTRLTVT.

This clone was seen a few times. The V gene is TRBV30, the J gene TRBJ1-3; 12 bases match TRBD1. Germline CDR1 reads GTSNPN; CDR2 reads SVGIG (reference sequence). The ends lost 5 bases at V and 1 base at J; junction bases unmatched: 9. The CDR3 is 17 amino acids. The CDR3 region has the DNA TGTGCCTGGGGGACCGGGACAGGGGGCGCATCTGGAAACACCATATATTTT. It is translated as CAWGTGTGGASGNTIYF.

This clone has only a few counts. V usage is TRBV30 and J usage is TRBJ1-5; no reliable D call. V lost 2 bases, J lost 7 bases, and 15 bases lay in between. The germline gives CDR1 GTSNPN, CDR2 SVGIG (reference sequence). This CDR3 contains 14 residues. The CDR3 DNA reads TGTGCCTGGAGTCGGGAGGGTACGACGCAGCCCCAGCATTTT. Encoded protein: CAWSREGTTQPQHF.

The J gene is TRBJ1-2, the V gene TRBV18; no clear D. This CDR3 is built from 15 residues. The V end lost 4 bases, the J end lost 5 bases, and 17 bases lay between the germline ends. The germline V gene has CDR1 KGHSH and CDR2 LQKENI. Here the CDR3 DNA reads TGTGCCAGCTCACAGTTTGACCCCCCGGGGTATGGCTACACCTTC. It specifies CASSQFDPPGYGYTF. Full variable domain (outside the CDR3, taken from reference TRBV18 and TRBJ1-2): NAGVMQNPRHLVRRRGQEARLRCSPMKGHSHVYWYRQLPEEGLKFMVYLQKENIIDESGMPKERFSAEFPKEGPSILRIQQVVRGDSAAYFCASSQFDPPGYGYTFGSGTRLTVV.

This sequence joins TRBV29-1 and TRBJ2-1; the match to TRBD2 covers 11 bases. Germline V lookup: CDR1 SQVTM, CDR2 ANQGSEA. The J segment lost 9 bases and the V segment lost 6 bases, leaving 7 bases of the junction unmatched. The CDR3 has 13 residues. This CDR3 is CSVHTSGSGEQFF. The CDR3 coding sequence is TGCAGCGTCCATACTAGCGGGAGCGGTGAGCAGTTCTTC.

The gene calls are TRBV3-1 (or the pseudogene TRBV3-2) and TRBJ1-5, with TRBD1 matching 8 bases. The J segment lost 7 bases and the V segment lost 0 bases, leaving 5 bases of the junction unmatched. The CDR3 loop spans 15 amino acids. From germline, CDR1 is LGHDT and CDR2 YNNKEL (reference sequence). For the CDR3, the DNA is TGTGCCAGCAGCCAAGATGGGGGGACAGGCCAGCCCCAGCATTTT. Its translation: CASSQDGGTGQPQHF.

The rearrangement links TRBV6-5 to TRBJ1-2, with 7 bases matching TRBD1. Germline V gives CDR1 MNHEY, CDR2 SVGAGI. V shed 7 bases, J shed 6 bases, and the junction held 8 bases outside the gene matches. This CDR3 has 13 residues. CDR3: CASNGGRGDGYTF. The CDR3, as DNA: TGTGCCAGCAATGGGGGCAGGGGGGATGGCTACACCTTC.

The chain joins TRBV7-2 to TRBJ2-2; TRBD2 aligns across 9 bases. The CDR3 is 15 residues long. V lost 4 bases to trimming and J lost 4 bases; unmatched junction nucleotides: 4. Germline V gene sequence: CDR1 SGHTA, CDR2 FQGNSA. CDR3 nucleotide sequence: TGTGCCAGCAGCTCGGGACTAGCAATCACCGGGGAGCTGTTTTTT. This sequence encodes CASSSGLAITGELFF.

The chain has TRBV19 and TRBJ2-7; tentative D call: TRBD1 (6 bases). Germline loops: CDR1 LNHDA, CDR2 SQIVND (reference sequence). This CDR3 spans 13 amino acids. V was shortened by 5 bases and J by 4 bases, with 12 bases between the two germline ends. The CDR3 is CASSEGELYEQYV. CDR3 DNA: TGTGCCAGTAGTGAGGGGGAGTTATACGAGCAGTACGTC.

V gene TRBV12-3 or TRBV12-4 combines with J gene TRBJ2-7; D unclear. The germline V and J ends were trimmed by 6 bases and 7 bases, with 13 bases remaining between them. The CDR3 totals 12 residues. The CDR3 nucleotides read TGTGCCAGCAGCCCCGACTCCTGGGAGCAGTACGTC. Protein: CASSPDSWEQYV.

The J gene is TRBJ1-3, the V gene TRBV6-1; D gene uncertain. V gave up 3 bases and J gave up 0 bases, with 12 bases separating them. This CDR3 has 16 amino acids. Germline CDR1 and CDR2: MNHNS and SASEGT. CDR3 residues: CASSDTASSSGNTIYF. The CDR3 DNA sequence: TGTGCCAGCAGTGATACTGCCTCGAGCTCTGGAAACACCATATATTTT.

The chain combines TRBV29-1 with TRBJ2-5; D is possibly TRBD1 (6 bases). This CDR3 region has 14 residues. V was cut by 2 bases and J by 4 bases, with 14 bases left in between. Germline V gene sequence: CDR1 SQVTM, CDR2 ANQGSEA. This CDR3 is CSVELGTFGETQYF. For the CDR3, the DNA is TGCAGCGTTGAATTAGGGACATTCGGAGAGACCCAGTACTTC.

The rearrangement uses TRBV10-2 and TRBJ1-6, with 7 bases aligning to TRBD1. The V gene end was trimmed by 5 bases and the J gene end by 1 base; junction bases not matched to a gene: 17. Germline V lookup: CDR1 WSHSY, CDR2 SAAADI. The CDR3 covers 20 residues. The CDR3 here is CASSSNRGFAAGSYNSPLHF. In DNA form, the CDR3 reads TGCGCCAGCAGTTCAAACAGGGGTTTCGCCGCGGGGTCCTATAATTCACCCCTCCACTTT.

This chain joins TRBV11-2 and TRBJ2-5; the D is unclear. Trimming stripped 1 base from V and 1 base from J, with 7 bases between. The CDR3 contains 14 residues. CDR1 and CDR2 from the germline V gene are SGHAT and FQNNGV. The CDR3 spells CASSLGTLQETQYF. CDR3 DNA sequence: TGTGCCAGCAGCTTAGGAACTCTCCAAGAGACCCAGTACTTC.

Turning to this clone: A junction end diverges from the germline sequence, so it may reflect a read error. The chain couples TRBV7-6 to TRBJ1-2; 7 bases align to TRBD1. Germline V gene data show CDR1 as SGHVS and CDR2 as FNYEAQ. The CDR3 is made up of 10 amino acids. This CDR3 is CASSLEGAGF. The CDR3 nucleotides are TGTGCCAGCAGCTTAGAGGGGGCCGGATTC.

In this sample, this clone turned up a few times. The rearrangement links TRBV6-5 to TRBJ1-3; maybe TRBD1 (5 bases). Germline CDR1 reads MNHEY; CDR2 reads SVGAGI. This CDR3 is 15 amino acids long. Trimming took off 6 bases at V and 0 bases at J, with 12 bases between the two ends. CDR3 amino acids: CASRLQVNSGNTIYF. In DNA form, the CDR3 reads TGTGCCAGCAGATTACAGGTTAACTCTGGAAACACCATATATTTT.

This clone has only one observation. This chain uses TRBV10-3 with TRBJ2-7, with no clear D. Trimming removed 0 bases from V and 1 base from J, with 4 bases in between. This CDR3 spans 13 amino acids. The germline CDR1 and CDR2 sequences are ENHRY and SYGVKD. In DNA, the CDR3 is TGTGCCATCAGTGAGTCCCCATCCTACGAGCAGTACTTC. It yields the protein CAISESPSYEQYF.